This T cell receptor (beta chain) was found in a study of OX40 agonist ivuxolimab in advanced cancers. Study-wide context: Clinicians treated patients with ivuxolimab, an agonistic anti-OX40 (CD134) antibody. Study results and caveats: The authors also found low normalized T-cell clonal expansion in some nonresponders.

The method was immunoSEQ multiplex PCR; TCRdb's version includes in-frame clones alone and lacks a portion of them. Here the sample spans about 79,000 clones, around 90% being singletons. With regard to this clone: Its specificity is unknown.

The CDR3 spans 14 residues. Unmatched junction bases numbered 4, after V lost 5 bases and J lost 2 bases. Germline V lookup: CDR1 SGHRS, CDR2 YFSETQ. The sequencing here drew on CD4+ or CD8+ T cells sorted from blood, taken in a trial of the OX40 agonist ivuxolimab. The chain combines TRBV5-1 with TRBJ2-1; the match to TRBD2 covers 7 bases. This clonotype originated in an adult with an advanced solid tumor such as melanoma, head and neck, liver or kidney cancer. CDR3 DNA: TGCGCCAGCAGGGGGCTAGCGGCCTACAATGAGCAGTTCTTC. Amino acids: CASRGLAAYNEQFF.